One and the same sample provided the 20 T cell receptor beta chains below, sequenced in a study of graft-versus-host responses after intestinal transplantation. Repertoires were generated with immunoSEQ multiplex PCR, while TCRdb's copy carries only in-frame clones and drops some. The table lists 85,000 to 100,000 clones, 85% to 95% of them singletons. No antigen is known for these receptors. Sample: unstimulated CD8+ T cells sorted from spleen or lymph node cells, taken before transplant. Source of these receptors: a human donor who was the organ donor for an intestinal transplant.

This chain joins TRBV4-1 and TRBJ2-1; D might be TRBD2 (6 bases). The germline CDR1 and CDR2 sequences are MGHRA and YSYEKL. Trimming cost V 2 bases and J 6 bases, with 23 bases left between them. There are 18 residues in the CDR3. The CDR3 protein is CASSQPGFGTFDFNEQFF. The CDR3 nucleotides are TGCGCCAGCAGCCAACCCGGGTTTGGGACTTTCGACTTCAATGAGCAGTTCTTC.

With respect to this clone: The same CDR3 can be traced to other DNA sequences in this sample. The rearrangement links TRBV9 to TRBJ2-7, with 10 bases identical to TRBD2. V shed 0 bases and J 2 bases; nucleotides not matched to a gene: 2. CDR3 length: 15 amino acids. Looked up from germline, CDR1 is SGDLS and CDR2 is YYNGEE. CDR3 sequence (DNA): TGTGCCAGCAGCGTAGGCCTAGCGGGGGCCTACGAGCAGTACTTC. Its protein product is CASSVGLAGAYEQYF.

This clone is a singleton in its sample. The V gene is TRBV13, the J gene TRBJ1-2; D call uncertain. The V gene's germline CDR1 is PRHDT and CDR2 FYEKMQ (reference sequence). The V end was cut by 5 bases, the J end by 3 bases, with 22 bases between. This CDR3 is built from 17 residues. CDR3 DNA sequence: TGTGCCAGCAGCCCGATCACCGGGGTCTTGAAGGACTATGGCTACACCTTC. The encoded protein is CASSPITGVLKDYGYTF.

The gene calls are TRBV9 and TRBJ2-5; 10 bases are shared with TRBD2. The V gene's germline CDR1 is SGDLS and CDR2 YYNGEE. The CDR3 is 18 amino acids. J gave up 5 bases and V 0 bases, and 13 bases lay outside the gene matches. The CDR3 protein is CASSVGPLAGGPGETQYF. The DNA of the CDR3 is TGTGCCAGCAGCGTAGGGCCGTTAGCGGGAGGTCCCGGGGAGACCCAGTACTTC.

The gene calls are TRBV9 and TRBJ1-3; the match to TRBD1 covers 9 bases. This CDR3 comprises 15 residues. Germline CDR1 SGDLS, CDR2 YYNGEE. V lost 3 bases and J lost 8; bases outside the gene matches: 9. CDR3 DNA: TGTGCCAGCAGCGAGGCTAGGACAGGGGAGGACACCATATATTTT. Translating gives CASSEARTGEDTIYF.

Regarding this clone: One end of the junction varies from germline; a read error may be responsible. The CDR3 coding sequence is TGTGCCAGCAGCTTAGTGGTCCGGGGGTTAGAACACTTC. This translates into CASSLVVRGLEHF. The chain employs TRBV7-9 and TRBJ2-7, with a weak D call TRBD2 (6 bases). Germline V gene sequence: CDR1 SEHNR, CDR2 FQNEAQ (reference sequence). The CDR3 runs 13 residues.

V usage is TRBV4-1 and J usage is TRBJ2-7; 9 bases align to TRBD2. There are 13 residues in the CDR3. Per germline, CDR1 MGHRA and CDR2 YSYEKL. The V segment lost 8 bases and the J segment 5 bases; nucleotides outside the gene matches: 7. The CDR3 sequence: CASGPSGADEQYF. For the CDR3, the DNA is TGCGCCAGCGGGCCTAGCGGGGCGGACGAGCAGTACTTC.

The CDR3 here is CASSPTGTSAEAFF. The CDR3 region has the DNA TGTGCCAGCAGCCCAACAGGGACATCAGCAGAAGCTTTCTTT. V usage is TRBV5-6 and J usage is TRBJ1-1, with D perhaps matching TRBD1 (6 bases). The CDR3 sequence is 14 residues long. Trimming left V 4 bases short and J 8 bases short, with 18 bases between. Germline CDR1 SGHDT, CDR2 YYEEEE.

This sequence joins TRBV28 and TRBJ2-5; tentative D call: TRBD2 (6 bases). The CDR3 length is 14 residues. Trimming removed 5 bases from V and 2 bases from J, with 12 bases in between. The germline gives CDR1 MDHEN, CDR2 SYDVKM. The CDR3: CASSDWGDQETQYF. In DNA, the CDR3 is TGTGCCAGCAGTGACTGGGGGGATCAAGAGACCCAGTACTTC.

In DNA, the CDR3 is TGCGCCAGCAGCCAAGTGGGGGGGAACTATGGCTACACCTTC. Translating it yields CASSQVGGNYGYTF. The chain uses TRBV4-1 and TRBJ1-2, with a weak D call TRBD1 (5 bases). Between the trimmed V and J ends, which lost 1 base and 2 bases, there was a span of 8 bases. CDR3 size: 14 residues. Germline CDR1 MGHRA, CDR2 YSYEKL.

About this clone: The sample has other DNA sequences that encode this CDR3 too. The rearrangement uses TRBV19 and TRBJ2-7; 10 bases match TRBD2. The junction had 0 bases not matched to a gene; V was cut back by 2 bases and J by 2 bases. This CDR3 comprises 14 residues. CDR1 LNHDA and CDR2 SQIVND come from the germline V gene (reference sequence). CDR3 DNA: TGTGCCAGTAGTATAACTAGCGGGGCCTACGAGCAGTACTTC. This gives the protein CASSITSGAYEQYF.

Comments on this clone: Different DNA sequences within this sample yield the same CDR3. In DNA, the CDR3 is TGCAGCGTTGATCGGGGAGTCTATGGCTACACCTTC. Translation gives CSVDRGVYGYTF. V usage is TRBV29-1 and J usage is TRBJ1-2; D not certain. Germline values: CDR1 SQVTM, CDR2 ANQGSEA. Trimming left V 3 bases short and J 4 bases short, with 9 bases between. The CDR3 is made up of 12 amino acids. The full variable domain, completed using reference TRBV29-1 and TRBJ1-2, is SAVISQKPSRDICQRGTSLTIQCQVDSQVTMMFWYRQQPGQSLTLIATANQGSEATYESGFVIDKFPISRPNLTFSTLTVSNMSPEDSSIYLCSVDRGVYGYTFGSGTRLTVV.

This clone was seen just once. J is TRBJ2-7 and V is TRBV9, with TRBD2 matching 11 bases. The ends lost 0 bases at V and 2 bases at J; junction bases unmatched: 10. The CDR3 length is 18 residues. Germline V gene lookup returns CDR1 SGDLS and CDR2 YYNGEE. The CDR3: CASSVDSSGRRPTYEQYF. As DNA, the CDR3 is TGTGCCAGCAGCGTAGACTCTAGCGGGAGGAGACCAACCTACGAGCAGTACTTC.

This chain connects TRBV28 to TRBJ1-5; possible D gene TRBD1, 6 bases. In germline, CDR1 is MDHEN, CDR2 SYDVKM. The CDR3 totals 18 residues. V was cut by 7 bases and J by 0 bases, with 22 bases left in between. The CDR3 loop reads CASNTMRDRFVSNQPQHF. The CDR3 region has the DNA TGTGCCAGCAATACTATGAGAGACAGGTTTGTTAGCAATCAGCCCCAGCATTTT.

The genes are TRBV28 and TRBJ1-1; D is unresolved. CDR3 length: 14 amino acids. Germline CDR1 and CDR2: MDHEN and SYDVKM. V gave up 3 bases and J gave up 3 bases, with 11 bases separating them. DNA of the CDR3: TGTGCCAGCAGTTTGTCTCCTATTGACACTGAAGCTTTCTTT. This sequence encodes CASSLSPIDTEAFF. Together with reference TRBV28 and TRBJ1-1, the CDR3 gives the full variable domain: DVKVTQSSRYLVKRTGEKVFLECVQDMDHENMFWYRQDPGLGLRLIYFSYDVKMKEKGDIPEGYSVSREKKERFSLILESASTNQTSMYLCASSLSPIDTEAFFGQGTRLTVV.

The V and J genes are TRBV7-3 and TRBJ1-1, with 9 bases that match TRBD1. This CDR3 has 13 residues. V lost 10 bases to trimming and J lost 5 bases; unmatched junction nucleotides: 8. Germline CDR1 reads SGHTA; CDR2 reads FQGTGA. The CDR3 DNA sequence: TGTGCCACCGGGATGACAGGGGGAACTGAAGCTTTCTTT. Amino acids: CATGMTGGTEAFF.

This rearrangement joins TRBV9 to TRBJ2-5, with 7 bases that match TRBD1. This CDR3 has 15 amino acids. Germline V lookup: CDR1 SGDLS, CDR2 YYNGEE. V shed 0 bases and J 4 bases; nucleotides not matched to a gene: 6. CDR3 protein: CASSVDVGGAETQYF. The CDR3 DNA reads as TGTGCCAGCAGCGTAGATGTAGGGGGCGCAGAGACCCAGTACTTC.

The gene calls are TRBV19 and TRBJ1-6; TRBD1 is a possible D gene (5 bases). Deletions cut 4 bases from V and 4 bases from J, with 11 bases between. Germline V gives CDR1 LNHDA, CDR2 SQIVND (reference sequence). The CDR3 loop spans 15 amino acids. CDR3 DNA sequence: TGTGCCAGTAGTACGAGGACACTTTATAATTCACCCCTCCACTTT. It encodes CASSTRTLYNSPLHF.

The V and J genes are TRBV27 and TRBJ2-2; 12 bases align to TRBD2. The CDR3 is made up of 18 amino acids. CDR1 and CDR2 (germline): MNHEY, SMNVEV (reference sequence). The junction had 11 bases not matched to a gene; V was cut back by 2 bases and J by 7 bases. The CDR3: CASSLTLTSGSRNGELFF. The CDR3 nucleotides are TGTGCCAGCAGTTTAACCTTGACTAGCGGGAGTCGTAACGGGGAGCTGTTTTTT.

The chain combines TRBV6-1 with TRBJ2-1, with TRBD2 matching over 8 bases. V dropped 0 bases and J dropped 3; count of bases not matched to a gene: 4. The CDR3 is 16 residues long. Per germline, CDR1 MNHNS and CDR2 SASEGT. The CDR3 spells CASSEAGGRYYNEQFF. CDR3 DNA sequence: TGTGCCAGCAGTGAAGCCGGCGGGAGGTACTACAATGAGCAGTTCTTC.